This T cell receptor beta chain is drawn from a study of Graves' ophthalmopathy and Graves' hyperthyroidism. Broader study findings: A model built from 13 signatures distinguished ophthalmopathy from stable hyperthyroidism with 85% to 90% sensitivity and about 84% specificity. Most thyroid clonotypes with frequency above 0.001 were detected in blood too. Progression of ophthalmopathy was predicted by the model with 60% to 71% sensitivity and approximately 72% specificity.

Thyroid ultrasound, orbital computed tomography, TRAb, serum thyroxine and clinical symptoms formed the basis of diagnosis. Researchers took RNA transcripts and amplified TCR beta CDR3 regions from them. RT-PCR was first run with HTBI primers, then multiplex PCR in a second round. TCRdb recomputed calls from the multiplex PCR reads with MiXCR, one row per CDR3 protein. The table shows around 1.1 million distinct CDR3 sequences, with about 35% occurring only once. The CDR3 spans 13 residues. CDR1 is PRHDT, CDR2 FYEKMQ, per germline (reference sequence). V lost 5 bases, J lost 4 bases, and 5 bases stayed unmatched. This clonotype was picked up many times. No antigen is known for it.

Sample: peripheral blood or thyroid tissue (not recorded which). J is TRBJ2-7 and V is TRBV13; 7 bases align to TRBD1. This sequence originates from an adult man with Graves' hyperthyroidism. The CDR3 loop is CASSHTGVYEQYF. Written as DNA, the CDR3 is TGTGCCAGCAGCCACACAGGGGTATACGAGCAGTACTTC.